The TCR beta chain described here comes from a study of blood T cell repertoires in COVID-19. The junction had 6 bases not matched to a gene; V was cut back by 5 bases and J by 4 bases. The CDR3 contains 15 residues. Germline V CDR1 and CDR2: MNHEY, SMNVEV (reference sequence). The table lists this clone with a count of one. Generated by immunoSEQ multiplex PCR, the TCRdb table keeps only in-frame clones and is missing some. The sample lists roughly 200,000 clones; 75% to 90% were seen once. This TCR was recovered from a woman aged 60 to 75 with acute or convalescent COVID-19. The sequenced sample consisted of peripheral blood. The gene calls are TRBV27 and TRBJ2-1, with 9 bases fitting TRBD2. As DNA, the CDR3 is TGTGCCAGCAGTCCTCGACTAGCGGTTTACAATGAGCAGTTCTTC. It specifies CASSPRLAVYNEQFF.